This entry lists 17 T cell receptor beta chains sequenced from one sample in a study of control samples from healthy donors and cancer patients (dated by TCRdb to 2020 to 2022). The library was generated by the immunoSEQ multiplex PCR assay. TCRdb provides this immuneACCESS table in a form limited to in-frame rearrangements. Some clones are lacking; in checked studies, under half of them reflect an unresolved V gene, and why the rest are absent is not known. Recorded for this sample are around 140,000 clones; 92% of them occurred a single time. The ten largest clones represent about 2.2% of the sample. Sequencing was carried out using blood. These receptors were taken from a woman aged 50 to 60 in good health.

The rearrangement joins TRBV5-1 to TRBJ2-7, with D possibly being TRBD1 (6 bases). The V end lost 0 bases, the J end lost 8 bases, and 15 bases lay between the germline ends. The germline V gene has CDR1 SGHRS and CDR2 YFSETQ. The CDR3 runs to 14 residues. CDR3 in DNA: TGCGCCAGCAGCTTGGAGACCCCCCAGGGGCAGCAGTACTTC. Translating it yields CASSLETPQGQQYF.

This sequence joins TRBV9 and TRBJ1-4; TRBD1 is a possible D gene (5 bases). The V gene's germline CDR1 is SGDLS and CDR2 YYNGEE. The CDR3 loop spans 15 amino acids. Trimming left V 3 bases short and J 5 bases short, with 14 bases between. CDR3 region: CASSASGNRNEKLFF. DNA of the CDR3: TGTGCCAGCAGCGCCTCAGGGAACAGGAATGAAAAACTGTTTTTT.

The chain employs TRBV27 and TRBJ1-6, with D uncertain. In germline, CDR1 is MNHEY, CDR2 SMNVEV (reference sequence). Trimming left V 3 bases short and J 0 bases short, with 9 bases between. This CDR3 spans 16 amino acids. CDR3 coding DNA: TGTGCCAGCAGTTTTGGCGGGAGCTCCTATAATTCACCCCTCCACTTT. This translates into CASSFGGSSYNSPLHF.

The chain links TRBV19 to TRBJ1-1, with D unresolved. CDR3 length: 15 residues. The germline CDR1 and CDR2 sequences are LNHDA and SQIVND (reference sequence). Deletions cut 3 bases from V and 4 bases from J, with 15 bases between. The CDR3 region has the DNA TGTGCCAGTAGTATCCCCGGGAGCCCGACCACTGAAGCTTTCTTT. As protein: CASSIPGSPTTEAFF. The full variable domain, completed using reference TRBV19 and TRBJ1-1, is DGGITQSPKYLFRKEGQNVTLSCEQNLNHDAMYWYRQDPGQGLRLIYYSQIVNDFQKGDIAEGYSVSREKKESFPLTVTSAQKNPTAFYLCASSIPGSPTTEAFFGQGTRLTVV.

The chain is built from TRBV3-1 (or the pseudogene TRBV3-2) and TRBJ2-3; either TRBD1 or TRBD2 may fit D (5 bases each). Trimming shortened V by 4 bases and J by 2 bases, and 13 bases separated the two germline ends. The CDR3 contains 15 residues. Germline CDR1 and CDR2: LGHDT and YNNKEL (reference sequence). DNA of the CDR3: TGTGCCAGCAGCCTCACGTTGGGGGTCACAGATACGCAGTATTTT. It specifies CASSLTLGVTDTQYF.

Only one count was recorded for this clone. This sequence joins TRBV11-3 and TRBJ2-3; 11 nucleotides agree with TRBD2. With V trimmed by 3 bases and J by 5 bases, 7 bases remained unmatched. The CDR3 length is 16 residues. In germline, CDR1 is SGHNT, CDR2 YENEEA. The CDR3 bases are TGTGCCAGCAGCTTGATAGCGGGAGGGCCGATAGATACGCAGTATTTT. Protein product: CASSLIAGGPIDTQYF.

The chain combines TRBV28 with TRBJ2-7; no clear D gene. Between the trimmed V and J ends, which lost 3 bases and 3 bases, there was a span of 15 bases. CDR3 length: 15 residues. CDR1 is MDHEN and CDR2 is SYDVKM in the germline V gene. CDR3 sequence reads: CASSLVTPGGYEQYF. The CDR3 DNA sequence: TGTGCCAGCAGTTTGGTCACGCCCGGTGGCTACGAGCAGTACTTC.

Details on this clone: A read error may produce the germline difference seen at one junction end. Other DNA sequences of this sample code for an identical CDR3. The chain links TRBV5-6 to TRBJ2-3; D gene ambiguous. The CDR3 contains 13 residues. CDR1 is SGHDT and CDR2 is YYEEEE in the germline V gene. CDR3: CASSLSVLDTQYF. CDR3 nucleotides: TGTGCCAGTAGCTTGTCAGTTCTAGATACGCAGTATTTT.

The rearrangement uses TRBV18 and TRBJ1-5, with D possibly matching TRBD1 (5 bases). The CDR3 is 15 amino acids. Trimming stripped 3 bases from V and 0 bases from J, with 9 bases between. Germline V CDR1 and CDR2: KGHSH, LQKENI. The CDR3 DNA reads TGTGCCAGCTCACCTGAACAGGTTAGCAATCAGCCCCAGCATTTT. This translates into CASSPEQVSNQPQHF.

The CDR3 protein is CASSYQGPRNTIYF. The CDR3 DNA sequence: TGTGCCAGCAGCTATCAGGGACCTCGAAACACCATATATTTT. The chain uses TRBV7-9 and TRBJ1-3, with a tentative D call TRBD1 (5 bases). Germline CDR1 reads SEHNR; CDR2 reads FQNEAQ (reference sequence). Deletions cut 4 bases from V and 5 bases from J, with 12 bases between. The CDR3 sequence is 14 residues long. The full variable domain, rest sourced from reference TRBV7-9 and TRBJ1-3, is DTGVSQNPRHKITKRGQNVTFRCDPISEHNRLYWYRQTLGQGPEFLTYFQNEAQLEKSRLLSDRFSAERPKGSFSTLEIQRTEQGDSAMYLCASSYQGPRNTIYFGEGSWLTVV.

The genes are TRBV5-1 and TRBJ1-1; D is uncertain. The CDR3 runs 14 residues. The V and J ends lost 1 base and 3 bases respectively, with 10 bases between them. Germline values: CDR1 SGHRS, CDR2 YFSETQ. The CDR3 spells CASSLRLGDTEAFF. CDR3 sequence (DNA): TGCGCCAGCAGCTTGAGGTTGGGAGACACTGAAGCTTTCTTT.

This chain joins TRBV20-1 and TRBJ1-2, with no clear D. The CDR3 covers 10 residues. CDR1 and CDR2 from the germline V gene are DFQATT and SNEGSKA (reference sequence). The V and J ends lost 1 base and 5 bases respectively, with 2 bases between them. CDR3 nucleotide sequence: TGCAGTGCTAGAGCGTATGGCTACACCTTC. Translated: CSARAYGYTF.

The rearrangement links TRBV12-3 or TRBV12-4 to TRBJ2-2; D is unresolved. The germline V and J ends were trimmed by 10 bases and 4 bases, with 7 bases remaining between them. The CDR3 extends over 11 amino acids. The CDR3, as DNA: TGTGCCACTAGAGCCACCGGGGAGCTGTTTTTT. Translation: CATRATGELFF.

The chain employs TRBV28 and TRBJ1-5; D uncertain. The germline CDR1 and CDR2 sequences are MDHEN and SYDVKM. The V and J ends lost 3 bases and 3 bases respectively, with 15 bases between them. The CDR3 has 16 residues. In DNA form, the CDR3 reads TGTGCCAGCAGTTTGGTGGATAGAGGAAACAATCAGCCCCAGCATTTT. Its protein is CASSLVDRGNNQPQHF.

J is TRBJ2-7 and V is TRBV7-2; 7 nucleotides line up with TRBD2. J lost 3 bases, V lost 5 bases, and 7 bases had no gene match. Germline CDR1 SGHTA, CDR2 FQGNSA. The CDR3 is 14 amino acids. The CDR3 here is CASSTQRGDYEQYF. The CDR3, as DNA: TGTGCCAGCAGCACTCAGCGGGGCGACTACGAGCAGTACTTC. The variable domain in full, completed from reference TRBV7-2 and TRBJ2-7, reads GAGVSQSPSNKVTEKGKDVELRCDPISGHTALYWYRQSLGQGLEFLIYFQGNSAPDKSGLPSDRFSAERTGGSVSTLTIQRTQQEDSAVYLCASSTQRGDYEQYFGPGTRLTVT.

This chain joins TRBV30 and TRBJ2-1; D is possibly TRBD2 (6 bases). The CDR3 has 14 residues. V was pared by 3 bases and J by 9 bases, with 18 bases between. From germline, CDR1 is GTSNPN and CDR2 SVGIG (reference sequence). CDR3 DNA: TGTGCCTGGAGGCCCCTCGGGCGGGGAGGTGAGCAGTTCTTC. This codes for CAWRPLGRGGEQFF.

The chain carries TRBV27 and TRBJ2-1; a possible D gene is TRBD2 (6 bases). The CDR3 has 13 amino acids. V was pared by 4 bases and J by 13 bases, with 17 bases between. In germline, CDR1 is MNHEY, CDR2 SMNVEV (reference sequence). The CDR3 spells CASSSSRGTFQFF. CDR3 DNA: TGTGCCAGCAGTTCCTCCCGGGGGACGTTTCAGTTCTTC.